The present T cell receptor beta chain was sequenced within a study of shared clonotypes between healthy human individuals. The naive CD8 fraction comprised CD45RO-negative cells positively selected for CCR7 and excluded terminally differentiated effector memory CD45RA+ cells. TCRdb's copy holds only in-frame clones and misses some; the assay was immunoSEQ multiplex PCR. Among about 590,000 clones listed, roughly 95% were seen once. Source material: naive CD8+ T cells sorted from blood. This sequence originates from a woman aged 25 to 39 in good health.

CDR3 DNA sequence: TGTGCCAGCAGTTTTTACGGTATAGGGCAAGAGACCCAGTACTTC. Amino acid sequence: CASSFYGIGQETQYF. The J gene is TRBJ2-5, the V gene TRBV28; no definite D call. The CDR3 extends over 15 amino acids. In germline, CDR1 is MDHEN, CDR2 SYDVKM. Trimming pared 3 bases from V and 2 bases from J, leaving 13 bases between.